The 25 T cell receptor beta chains below come from one sample, sequenced in a study of blood T cell repertoires in COVID-19. The method was immunoSEQ multiplex PCR; TCRdb's version includes in-frame clones alone and lacks a portion of them. The sample contains 380,000 or so clones, approximately 89% of which appear only once. Sequenced: PBMCs or T cells enriched from blood (not recorded which). Source of these receptors: a man younger than 45 who had recovered from COVID-19.

This chain links TRBV28 with TRBJ1-1; unclear D gene. Deletions cut 3 bases from V and 1 base from J, with 6 bases between. Germline assignment: CDR1 MDHEN and CDR2 SYDVKM. CDR3 length: 13 residues. CDR3 sequence: CASSFSGNTEAFF. As DNA, the CDR3 is TGTGCCAGCAGTTTTTCCGGGAACACTGAAGCTTTCTTT.

The sample holds a few counts of this clone. This chain links TRBV5-1 with TRBJ1-1, with 12 positions matching TRBD1. Looked up from germline, CDR1 is SGHRS and CDR2 is YFSETQ. The trim removed 4 bases at V and 1 base at J, leaving 8 bases unmatched. There are 17 residues in the CDR3. This chain's CDR3 is CASSPGTGGFGNTEAFF. CDR3 DNA: TGCGCCAGCAGCCCCGGGACAGGGGGCTTTGGGAACACTGAAGCTTTCTTT. Full variable domain (outside the CDR3, taken from reference TRBV5-1 and TRBJ1-1): KAGVTQTPRYLIKTRGQQVTLSCSPISGHRSVSWYQQTPGQGLQFLFEYFSETQRNKGNFPGRFSGRQFSNSRSEMNVSTLELGDSALYLCASSPGTGGFGNTEAFFGQGTRLTVV.

DNA of the CDR3: TGTGCCAGCAGCTTAGCCGGACAGGGGGTCACGTATACGCAGTATTTT. As protein: CASSLAGQGVTYTQYF. The chain carries TRBV7-8 and TRBJ2-3; TRBD1 matches at 10 bases. Germline V gene data show CDR1 as SGHVS and CDR2 as FQNEAQ. The junction had 7 bases not matched to a gene; V was cut back by 0 bases and J by 7 bases. The CDR3 spans 16 residues.

CDR3 sequence: CASSFGRAYEQYF. In DNA, the CDR3 is TGTGCCAGCAGTTTTGGCAGGGCCTACGAGCAGTACTTC. The chain carries TRBV27 and TRBJ2-7; a weak D match, TRBD1 (5 bases). Germline V lookup: CDR1 MNHEY, CDR2 SMNVEV (reference sequence). The CDR3 runs 13 residues. Between the trimmed V and J ends, which lost 3 bases and 2 bases, there was a span of 8 bases.

The chain carries TRBV11-2 and TRBJ1-2; D is unclear. The V and J ends lost 7 bases and 2 bases respectively, with 5 bases between them. Germline V gene sequence: CDR1 SGHAT, CDR2 FQNNGV. The CDR3 runs 11 residues. The CDR3 sequence is CASTGNYGYTF. The CDR3 bases are TGTGCCAGCACAGGCAACTATGGCTACACCTTC.

This clone was found a few times. CDR3 in amino acids: CATSRGGQFYGYTF. The DNA for the CDR3 is TGTGCCACCAGCAGAGGGGGACAGTTCTATGGCTACACCTTC. The chain employs TRBV15 and TRBJ1-2; 7 bases fit TRBD1. V lost 1 base to trimming and J lost 4 bases; unmatched junction nucleotides: 3. This CDR3 has 14 residues. CDR1 is LNHNV, CDR2 YYDKDF, per germline (reference sequence).

The V call is TRBV4-1, the J call TRBJ2-2, with 9 bases fitting TRBD2. Trimming at V came to 5 bases and at J to 7 bases, leaving 2 bases not matched to a gene. Germline CDR1 MGHRA, CDR2 YSYEKL. The CDR3 has 13 residues. In DNA, the CDR3 is TGCGCCAGCAGCGGACTAGCGTTCGGGGAGCTGTTTTTT. Translated, it gives CASSGLAFGELFF.

The V gene is TRBV5-1, the J gene TRBJ2-1, with 9 positions matching TRBD1. This CDR3 contains 22 residues. After removal of 3 bases from V and 5 bases from J, the junction contained 27 bases not matched to a gene. The germline CDR1 and CDR2 sequences are SGHRS and YFSETQ. CDR3 in DNA: TGCGCCAGCAGCTCCCGGACAGGGGATCCAAACTTTTCATCTTACCCAAACAATGAGCAGTTCTTC. This gives the protein CASSSRTGDPNFSSYPNNEQFF.

This chain connects TRBV19 to TRBJ1-1; D unresolved. The CDR3 has 15 residues. Germline V lookup: CDR1 LNHDA, CDR2 SQIVND (reference sequence). V was shortened by 10 bases and J by 2 bases, with 20 bases between the two germline ends. The CDR3 region is CATQPPSGSNTEAFF. In DNA form, the CDR3 reads TGTGCCACCCAACCCCCGAGCGGGAGTAACACTGAAGCTTTCTTT.

The rearrangement joins TRBV4-1 to TRBJ1-2; D is possibly TRBD1 (5 bases). Trimming took off 0 bases at V and 7 bases at J, with 15 bases between the two ends. This CDR3 has 15 amino acids. Germline V gene data show CDR1 as MGHRA and CDR2 as YSYEKL. CDR3 coding DNA: TGCGCCAGCAGCCAAGACAATATGGCAGGGCCTGGCTACACCTTC. Its protein product is CASSQDNMAGPGYTF.

The J gene is TRBJ1-1, the V gene TRBV4-1; TRBD1 matches 11 bases. From germline, CDR1 is MGHRA and CDR2 YSYEKL. The J segment lost 4 bases and the V segment lost 1 base, leaving 5 bases of the junction unmatched. The CDR3 consists of 16 residues. CDR3: CASSQGDRGIGTEAFF. DNA for the CDR3: TGCGCCAGCAGCCAAGGGGACAGGGGGATAGGCACTGAAGCTTTCTTT.

V and J are TRBV4-1 and TRBJ1-1; D unresolved. Germline V gene sequence: CDR1 MGHRA, CDR2 YSYEKL. The CDR3 consists of 14 residues. Between the trimmed V and J ends, which lost 4 bases and 1 base, there was a span of 10 bases. The CDR3 sequence: CASSPRTQNTEAFF. Here the CDR3 DNA reads TGCGCCAGCAGCCCCCGTACACAGAACACTGAAGCTTTCTTT.

The rearrangement links TRBV10-1 to TRBJ1-2, with 8 positions matching TRBD1. The CDR3 consists of 14 residues. V trimming: 6 bases; J trimming: 5 bases; junction bases outside the gene matches: 8. Germline CDR1 WNHNN, CDR2 SYGVQD (reference sequence). This chain's CDR3 is CASSPGTGSYGYTF. The CDR3 nucleotides read TGCGCCAGCAGCCCCGGGACAGGCTCATATGGCTACACCTTC.

This chain uses TRBV6-5 with TRBJ1-1; TRBD1 is a possible D gene (6 bases). Germline V gene sequence: CDR1 MNHEY, CDR2 SVGAGI. Trimming stripped 2 bases from V and 12 bases from J, with 10 bases between. The CDR3 covers 11 residues. DNA of the CDR3: TGTGCCAGCAGTTACCGGGACAAAACTTTCTTT. Protein sequence: CASSYRDKTFF.

V gene TRBV24-1 combines with J gene TRBJ2-5; a possible D gene is TRBD2 (7 bases). The CDR3 is made up of 16 amino acids. With 1 base removed from V and 5 bases from J, the gap between germline ends came to 16 bases. Germline CDR1 and CDR2: KGHDR and SFDVKD. CDR3 DNA: TGTGCCACCAGTGATTTTGATAGGGGGGGCCGGGAGACCCAGTACTTC. As protein: CATSDFDRGGRETQYF.

This clone showed up just a few times. The gene calls are TRBV19 and TRBJ1-4; possible D gene TRBD1, 6 bases. Germline loops: CDR1 LNHDA, CDR2 SQIVND (reference sequence). With 6 bases removed from V and 8 bases from J, the gap between germline ends came to 19 bases. The CDR3 runs to 15 residues. The chain's CDR3 is CASSPRTVGNEKLFF. CDR3 sequence (DNA): TGTGCCAGTAGCCCCCGGACAGTGGGCAACGAAAAACTGTTTTTT.

This chain joins TRBV28 and TRBJ1-2, with TRBD1 matching 7 bases. CDR1 is MDHEN, CDR2 SYDVKM, per germline. V was clipped by 8 bases and J by 7 bases; unmatched bases: 13. The CDR3 spans 14 residues. The CDR3 spells CASGLGGGSLGYTF. In DNA form, the CDR3 reads TGTGCCAGCGGACTTGGAGGGGGCAGTCTTGGCTACACCTTC.

This clone was seen only once. The V call is TRBV5-1, the J call TRBJ2-1, with a possible D match to TRBD2 (5 bases). In germline, CDR1 is SGHRS, CDR2 YFSETQ. V lost 4 bases and J 0 bases, leaving 20 bases between the germline ends. This CDR3 comprises 18 residues. The CDR3, as DNA: TGCGCCAGCAGCCCTACGTTATCGGGGAGTAGCTCCTACAATGAGCAGTTCTTC. It is translated as CASSPTLSGSSSYNEQFF.

The CDR3 bases are TGTGCCATCAGTGGGGGGACAGGGGCCTACGAGCAGTACTTC. Protein: CAISGGTGAYEQYF. The V call is TRBV10-3, the J call TRBJ2-7, with 10 bases aligning to TRBD1. Germline lookup yields CDR1 ENHRY and CDR2 SYGVKD. The junction had 2 bases not matched to a gene; V was cut back by 4 bases and J by 2 bases. The CDR3 is made up of 14 amino acids.

The V call is TRBV14, the J call TRBJ1-2, with a tentative D call TRBD1 (6 bases). CDR1 is SGHDN and CDR2 is FVKESK in the germline V gene. This CDR3 is built from 16 residues. Trimming cost V 3 bases and J 3 bases, with 17 bases left between them. The CDR3 DNA reads as TGTGCCAGCAGCCAGAGCAGGGGCAGGGTAGACTATGGCTACACCTTC. As protein: CASSQSRGRVDYGYTF.

The rearrangement uses TRBV11-3 and TRBJ1-1, with 11 bases aligning to TRBD1. CDR1 is SGHNT, CDR2 YENEEA, per germline. This CDR3 is 14 amino acids long. With 1 base clipped from V and 11 bases from J, the junction kept 6 bases outside the gene matches. This chain's CDR3 is CASSLVGTGGGAFF. The CDR3 coding sequence is TGTGCCAGCAGCTTAGTGGGGACAGGGGGTGGGGCTTTCTTT.

The V call is TRBV9, the J call TRBJ1-5, with 7 bases identical to TRBD1. Germline assignment: CDR1 SGDLS and CDR2 YYNGEE. The CDR3 has 16 residues. Unmatched junction bases numbered 11, after V lost 3 bases and J lost 5 bases. The CDR3 spells CASSGVTGISDQPQHF. In DNA form, the CDR3 reads TGTGCCAGCAGCGGTGTGACAGGGATTTCGGATCAGCCCCAGCATTTT.

The chain uses TRBV5-6 and TRBJ1-3; possible D gene TRBD1, 5 bases. The germline gives CDR1 SGHDT, CDR2 YYEEEE. With 1 base removed from V and 1 base from J, the gap between germline ends came to 12 bases. The CDR3 consists of 16 residues. The CDR3 region is CASSLWGLGSGNTIYF. For the CDR3, the DNA is TGTGCCAGCAGCTTGTGGGGACTGGGGTCTGGAAACACCATATATTTT.

The V gene is TRBV6-5, the J gene TRBJ2-7; D is possibly TRBD2 (5 bases). V dropped 6 bases and J dropped 2 bases, with 17 bases sitting between them. The length of the CDR3 is 15 residues. Germline assignment: CDR1 MNHEY and CDR2 SVGAGI. Written as DNA, the CDR3 is TGTGCCAGCAGACAACAAAGCGGCCCCCCCTACGAGCAGTACTTC. This codes for CASRQQSGPPYEQYF.

This clone appeared a single time. The CDR3 loop reads CASSLGPAGFYEQYF. CDR3 nucleotide sequence: TGTGCCAGCAGCCTAGGACCGGCGGGATTCTACGAGCAGTACTTC. The chain couples TRBV5-6 to TRBJ2-7, with D perhaps matching TRBD2 (6 bases). The V and J ends lost 4 bases and 3 bases respectively, with 17 bases between them. Germline V gene sequence: CDR1 SGHDT, CDR2 YYEEEE. The CDR3 is made up of 15 amino acids.